Following are 12 T cell receptor beta chains from one sample sequenced in a study of a mutant IDH1 vaccine in newly diagnosed glioma. Time point described: week 5, during vaccination. Topical imiquimod accompanied each vaccine dose, which consisted of 300 ug of mutant IDH1 20-mer peptide. Generated by immunoSEQ multiplex PCR, the TCRdb table keeps only in-frame clones and is missing some. The table lists about 28,000 clones, around 89% of them singletons, with 20% to 25% in the top ten. These receptors have no identified antigens. This specimen was PBMCs, taken from a glioma patient whose treatment included an IDH1 peptide vaccine. The receptors originated from a man between 18 and 29 years old with glioma.

This sequence joins TRBV9 and TRBJ2-2; 9 bases are shared with TRBD2. Germline V gene lookup returns CDR1 SGDLS and CDR2 YYNGEE. The CDR3 is made up of 20 amino acids. V gave up 2 bases and J gave up 1 base; unmatched junction bases: 15. The CDR3 DNA reads TGTGCCAGCAGCGTGAAAAGGGGTGTAGCGGGAGCGGGGAACACCGGGGAGCTGTTTTTT. Translated, it gives CASSVKRGVAGAGNTGELFF.

This clone was found a few times. This CDR3 reads CASSLGFLGNTIYF. The CDR3 DNA sequence: TGTGCCAGCAGCTTAGGCTTTCTCGGAAACACCATATATTTT. The chain carries TRBV13 and TRBJ1-3, with D unclear. The CDR3 is 14 amino acids. The V end was cut by 0 bases, the J end by 4 bases, with 7 bases between. Germline CDR1 reads PRHDT; CDR2 reads FYEKMQ (reference sequence).

This clone turned up a few times. CDR3 nucleotides: TGTGCCTGGAGCCTATCCGCAGGGCAGCCCCAGCATTTT. Translation: CAWSLSAGQPQHF. The chain uses TRBV30 and TRBJ1-5, with a tentative D call TRBD1 (5 bases). The V gene's germline CDR1 is GTSNPN and CDR2 SVGIG (reference sequence). With 3 bases removed from V and 7 bases from J, the gap between germline ends came to 13 bases. The CDR3 is 13 amino acids.

The chain is built from TRBV6-5 and TRBJ2-5; 7 bases map to TRBD1. Germline CDR1 is MNHEY and CDR2 is SVGAGI. The V gene end was trimmed by 0 bases and the J gene end by 3 bases; junction bases not matched to a gene: 7. This CDR3 is 16 amino acids long. The CDR3 DNA is TGTGCCAGCAGTTACTCAGGGGGCGTAAGGGAAGAGACCCAGTACTTC. Its protein product is CASSYSGGVREETQYF.

V gene TRBV5-1 combines with J gene TRBJ2-7, with D perhaps TRBD1 or TRBD2 (7 bases each). In germline, CDR1 is SGHRS, CDR2 YFSETQ. CDR3 size: 15 residues. Trimming took 4 bases from V and 3 from J, leaving 17 bases between them. As DNA, the CDR3 is TGCGCCAGCAGCATACCCCAGGGGGGGCTCTACGAGCAGTACTTC. It is translated as CASSIPQGGLYEQYF.

The V and J genes are TRBV11-2 and TRBJ2-7; D is perhaps TRBD2 (6 bases). Trimming pared 6 bases from V and 7 bases from J, leaving 10 bases between. Germline V gene lookup returns CDR1 SGHAT and CDR2 FQNNGV. The CDR3 is made up of 11 amino acids. The CDR3 reads CASRGGPEQYF. The DNA for the CDR3 is TGTGCCAGCAGGGGAGGACCAGAGCAGTACTTC.

J is TRBJ1-1 and V is TRBV13, with D possibly TRBD1 on 6 matching bases. The length of the CDR3 is 14 residues. The V end lost 3 bases, the J end lost 5 bases, and 13 bases lay between the germline ends. The germline V gene has CDR1 PRHDT and CDR2 FYEKMQ (reference sequence). The CDR3 is CASSFTSGETEAFF. DNA for the CDR3: TGTGCCAGCAGCTTTACCTCAGGGGAGACTGAAGCTTTCTTT.

This chain connects TRBV5-3 to TRBJ1-4; 10 bases map to TRBD1. TRBV5-3 is assigned to the ORF class and has an uncertain function. J lost 7 bases, V lost 3 bases, and 3 bases had no gene match. The length of the CDR3 is 14 residues. The CDR3, as DNA: TGTGCCAGAAGCTGGGACAGGGGTGGTGAAAAACTGTTTTTT. This codes for CARSWDRGGEKLFF.

The V and J genes are TRBV6-4 and TRBJ2-2, with a weak D call TRBD1 (5 bases). V shed 0 bases and J shed 2 bases, with 10 bases lying between them. The V gene's germline CDR1 is MRHNA and CDR2 SNTAGT. There are 16 residues in the CDR3. DNA for the CDR3: TGTGCCAGCAGTGACTCCGGTCAGGGCAACACCGGGGAGCTGTTTTTT. Its translation is CASSDSGQGNTGELFF.

The chain employs TRBV30 and TRBJ1-5; 8 positions agree with TRBD1. V dropped 2 bases and J dropped 4; count of bases not matched to a gene: 7. This CDR3 comprises 15 residues. Germline CDR1 and CDR2: GTSNPN and SVGIG (reference sequence). The CDR3 coding sequence is TGTGCCTGGAGTAACGGACAGGGCCGGAATCAGCCCCAGCATTTT. It yields the protein CAWSNGQGRNQPQHF.

The chain combines TRBV30 with TRBJ1-1; 11 bases agree with TRBD1. The CDR3 spans 12 residues. Germline values: CDR1 GTSNPN, CDR2 SVGIG (reference sequence). V shed 7 bases and J 4 bases; nucleotides not matched to a gene: 2. The CDR3 region has the DNA TGTGCCTTGGGACAGGGGGGCACTGAAGCTTTCTTT. Encoded protein: CALGQGGTEAFF.

The V gene is TRBV2, the J gene TRBJ2-1; D gene unclear. V gave up 6 bases and J gave up 4 bases, with 4 bases separating them. The CDR3 covers 11 residues. Germline-derived CDR1 and CDR2 are SNHLY and FYNNEI. The CDR3 protein is CASRRYNEQFF. The CDR3 DNA is TGTGCCAGCAGGCGGTACAATGAGCAGTTCTTC.